These T cell receptor beta chains were read from a single sample in a study of blood T cell repertoires in COVID-19. Clones were sequenced by immunoSEQ multiplex PCR, and TCRdb holds only the in-frame ones, with some missing. The sample shows about 320,000 clones, around nine tenths of them seen only once. Sequencing was performed on PBMCs or T cells enriched from blood (not recorded which). The receptors shown here come from a woman aged 25-40 years who had been exposed to COVID-19. Each CDR3 is given with its conserved first and last residue. The order of the fields is V gene, J gene, D gene, clone size, CDR3 DNA, CDR3 protein. The D gene is left open where the match is weak. Some rows mark clone size as missing; the rest say once, few, many or name a class of expanded clone.

V: TRBV19
J: TRBJ1-2
D: NA
size: NA
DNA: TGTGCCAGTAGAGAAGAAGGGGTAGGGGGCTATGGCTACACCTTC
CDR3: CASREEGVGGYGYTF

V: TRBV15
J: TRBJ1-2
D: NA
size: NA
DNA: TGTGCCACCAGCAGAGATCGTGGCTACACCTTC
CDR3: CATSRDRGYTF

V: TRBV9
J: TRBJ1-4
D: NA
size: NA
DNA: TGTGCCAGCAGCGTAGGAACAGGTGGTAATGAAAAACTGTTTTTT
CDR3: CASSVGTGGNEKLFF

V: TRBV6-4
J: TRBJ2-7
D: NA
size: NA
DNA: TGTGCCAGCAGGGAACTGACCCATAACAGGGAGAGAACCTACGAGCAGTACTTC
CDR3: CASRELTHNRERTYEQYF

V: TRBV5-1
J: TRBJ1-4
D: TRBD1
size: NA
DNA: TGCGCCAGCAGCTTGTGGGCACAGGGGTCTAATGAAAAACTGTTTTTT
CDR3: CASSLWAQGSNEKLFF

V: TRBV19
J: TRBJ1-2
D: NA
size: NA
DNA: TGTGCCAGTAGTATTCGCGGGCATGGCTACACCTTC
CDR3: CASSIRGHGYTF

V: TRBV7-9
J: TRBJ2-1
D: TRBD1
size: NA
DNA: TGTGCCAGCAGCTCCCCAGGGGGCCGGGGGAATGAGCAGTTCTTC
CDR3: CASSSPGGRGNEQFF

V: TRBV7-7
J: TRBJ2-7
D: NA
size: NA
DNA: TGTGCCAGCAGCTTAGTCCCCCCCCAGGCCAGGGTAATAACCGAGCAGTACTTC
CDR3: CASSLVPPQARVITEQYF

V: TRBV9
J: TRBJ1-2
D: TRBD1
size: NA
DNA: TGTGCCAGCAGCGTAGAGGCGGATGAGGCAGGGGGCGTGCATTATGGCTACACCTTC
CDR3: CASSVEADEAGGVHYGYTF

V: TRBV5-6
J: TRBJ2-3
D: NA
size: NA
DNA: TGTGCCAGCAGCTTTTTCCCCCAGAGCACAGATACGCAGTATTTT
CDR3: CASSFFPQSTDTQYF

V: TRBV7-2
J: TRBJ2-2
D: NA
size: NA
DNA: TGTGCCAGCAGCTTAGGCATCGGCGGGACCACCGGGGAGCTGTTTTTT
CDR3: CASSLGIGGTTGELFF

V: TRBV4-1
J: TRBJ1-2
D: NA
size: NA
DNA: TGCGCCAGCAGCCAAGATGCGGGAGGCCAAAACTATGGCTACACCTTC
CDR3: CASSQDAGGQNYGYTF

V: TRBV25-1
J: TRBJ2-1
D: TRBD1
size: once
DNA: TGTGCCAGCAGTGAATTGGGGGACAGGGCCTACAATGAGCAGTTCTTC
CDR3: CASSELGDRAYNEQFF

V: TRBV7-9
J: TRBJ2-1
D: TRBD2
size: NA
DNA: TGTGCCAGCAGTACTATGAAGCGGGGGTATTCCTACAATGAGCAGTTCTTC
CDR3: CASSTMKRGYSYNEQFF

V: TRBV7-9
J: TRBJ1-4
D: NA
size: NA
DNA: TGTGCCAGCAGCGTACAGGGTTTTCTCGAAAAACTGTTTTTT
CDR3: CASSVQGFLEKLFF

V: TRBV29-1
J: TRBJ2-5
D: NA
size: once
DNA: TGCAGCGTTGGTCGGAGTCAAGAGACCCAGTACTTC
CDR3: CSVGRSQETQYF

V: TRBV27
J: TRBJ1-6
D: TRBD1
size: NA
DNA: TGTGCCAGCAGTTTCGGACAGGGGGCTAAGGCCCTCCACTTT
CDR3: CASSFGQGAKALHF

V: TRBV5-4
J: TRBJ1-3
D: TRBD1
size: NA
DNA: TGTGCCAGCAGCCGCGACAGGGTGGCTGGAAACACCATATATTTT
CDR3: CASSRDRVAGNTIYF

V: TRBV5-1
J: TRBJ2-5
D: NA
size: NA
DNA: TGCGCCAGCAGCTTGACCGGTGTAAACCAAGAGACCCAGTACTTC
CDR3: CASSLTGVNQETQYF

V: TRBV18
J: TRBJ1-5
D: NA
size: NA
DNA: TGTGCCAGCTCACCCGAGGGGGGGGAGCCCCAGCATTTT
CDR3: CASSPEGGEPQHF

V: TRBV6-5
J: TRBJ1-1
D: TRBD1
size: NA
DNA: TGTGCCAGCAACTCAAACAGGGGCACTGAAGCTTTCTTT
CDR3: CASNSNRGTEAFF

V: TRBV4-1
J: TRBJ2-5
D: TRBD2
size: NA
DNA: TGCGCCAGCAGCCAAGATAAGGGACTAGCGGGGGCCCTGGGTGAGACCCAGTACTTC
CDR3: CASSQDKGLAGALGETQYF

V: TRBV7-9
J: TRBJ1-2
D: TRBD1
size: NA
DNA: TGTGCCAGCACCTTAACCGGGACAGGCTATGGCTACACCTTC
CDR3: CASTLTGTGYGYTF

V: TRBV4-2
J: TRBJ1-1
D: TRBD1
size: NA
DNA: TGTGCCAGCAGTTGGGGGTTGGTGGGACAGGGGGCAGTGAACACTGAAGCTTTCTTT
CDR3: CASSWGLVGQGAVNTEAFF

V: TRBV5-1
J: TRBJ2-2
D: TRBD1
size: few
DNA: TGCGCCAGCAGCTTACAGGGGTTTCCCGGGGAGCTGTTTTTT
CDR3: CASSLQGFPGELFF

V: TRBV11-1
J: TRBJ1-1
D: NA
size: NA
DNA: TGTGCCAGCAGCGGAACCCAGGGCGTCACTGAAGCTTTCTTT
CDR3: CASSGTQGVTEAFF

V: TRBV4-3
J: TRBJ2-6
D: NA
size: NA
DNA: TGCGCCAGCAGCCAAGATGAGGGGGTCGTCTCTGGGGCCAACGTCCTGACTTTC
CDR3: CASSQDEGVVSGANVLTF

V: TRBV5-4
J: TRBJ1-1
D: TRBD1
size: NA
DNA: TGTGCCAGCAGCCTCGAACAGGGGAGGACTGAAGCTTTCTTT
CDR3: CASSLEQGRTEAFF

V: TRBV5-6
J: TRBJ2-1
D: TRBD1
size: NA
DNA: TGTGCCAGCAGCTCCATTAGTAAGGACAGGAACAATGAGCAGTTCTTC
CDR3: CASSSISKDRNNEQFF

V: TRBV4-3
J: TRBJ1-6
D: TRBD1
size: NA
DNA: TGCGCCAGCAGCCACCAGGGGGCTTATAATTCACCCCTCCACTTT
CDR3: CASSHQGAYNSPLHF

V: TRBV18
J: TRBJ1-1
D: NA
size: NA
DNA: TGTGCCAGCTCACCAGGAAGAAAACGGGACACTGAAGCTTTCTTT
CDR3: CASSPGRKRDTEAFF

V: TRBV27
J: TRBJ2-5
D: TRBD1
size: NA
DNA: TGTGCCAGCCGCTCAACAGGGGGGAGGAAGACCCAGTACTTC
CDR3: CASRSTGGRKTQYF

V: TRBV7-2
J: TRBJ1-1
D: NA
size: few
DNA: TGTGCCAGCAGCTACACGAACACTGAAGCTTTCTTT
CDR3: CASSYTNTEAFF

V: TRBV2
J: TRBJ1-2
D: NA
size: NA
DNA: TGTGCCAGCAGTGAAGCGCTTCTAAGAGGGAACTATGGCTACACCTTC
CDR3: CASSEALLRGNYGYTF

V: TRBV30
J: TRBJ1-4
D: TRBD1
size: NA
DNA: TGTGCCTGGGGACAGGGGGCTGGAGAAAAACTGTTTTTT
CDR3: CAWGQGAGEKLFF

V: TRBV6-5
J: TRBJ2-2
D: NA
size: NA
DNA: TGTGCCAGCACCGGGGGAGCGTGGACCGGGGAGCTGTTTTTT
CDR3: CASTGGAWTGELFF

V: TRBV6-5
J: TRBJ2-7
D: NA
size: once
DNA: TGTGCCATACAAGGGGCCGCTCTCTACGAGCAGTACTTC
CDR3: CAIQGAALYEQYF

V: TRBV11-3
J: TRBJ1-4
D: NA
size: NA
DNA: TGTGCCAGCAGCTTAGGGATCGCGGGGCTTGATAATGAAAAACTGTTTTTT
CDR3: CASSLGIAGLDNEKLFF

V: TRBV19
J: TRBJ2-3
D: NA
size: NA
DNA: TGTGCCAGTAGTATTTTAGGGGGGGCCGGAGATACGCAGTATTTT
CDR3: CASSILGGAGDTQYF

V: TRBV24-1
J: TRBJ2-1
D: NA
size: NA
DNA: TGTGCCACCAGTGCGGGGGACAGAACGTACAATGAGCAGTTCTTC
CDR3: CATSAGDRTYNEQFF

V: TRBV28
J: TRBJ1-3
D: TRBD1
size: NA
DNA: TGTGCCAGCAGTATACACCGACAGGGAAGAAACACCATATATTTT
CDR3: CASSIHRQGRNTIYF

V: TRBV27
J: TRBJ2-7
D: TRBD1
size: NA
DNA: TGTGCCAGCAGTTTGAGGGGGCAGTACGAGCAGTACTTC
CDR3: CASSLRGQYEQYF

V: TRBV4-1
J: TRBJ1-2
D: TRBD1
size: NA
DNA: TGCGCCAGCAGCCACGGACAGGGGGAGGGCTATGGCTACACCTTC
CDR3: CASSHGQGEGYGYTF

V: TRBV6-5
J: TRBJ2-1
D: NA
size: NA
DNA: TGTGCCAGCAGTTACTCAAGGGCGAGGGCCAATGAGCAGTTCTTC
CDR3: CASSYSRARANEQFF

V: TRBV7-8
J: TRBJ2-1
D: TRBD2
size: NA
DNA: TGTGCCAGCAGCTACTCTAGCGGGGTGCTCGGGGAGCAGTTCTTC
CDR3: CASSYSSGVLGEQFF